The rows below give T cell receptor beta chains drawn from one sample of a study of OX40 agonist ivuxolimab in advanced cancers. The method was immunoSEQ multiplex PCR; TCRdb's version includes in-frame clones alone and lacks a portion of them. The data show 30,000 or so clones, around 87% seen once. The starting material was CD4+ or CD8+ T cells sorted from blood, obtained in a trial of the OX40 agonist ivuxolimab. All receptors come from an adult with an advanced solid tumor such as melanoma, head and neck, liver or kidney cancer. Both conserved end residues are part of each CDR3. The order of the fields is V gene, D gene, CDR3 length, J gene, clone size, CDR3 DNA, CDR3 protein. D genes are given only for firm matches. Clone size is stated in some rows and not others, as once, few, many or a class when expanded.

>TRBV28|NA|15|TRBJ1-5|NA
TGTGCCAGCAGTTACGAGGGGCCTATGAATCAGCCCCAGCATTTT
CASSYEGPMNQPQHF
>TRBV11-3|NA|15|TRBJ2-3|NA
TGTGCCAGCAGCTCGACTAGTAACAATTACGGTACGCAGTATTTT
CASSSTSNNYGTQYF
>TRBV6-6|NA|15|TRBJ1-4|few
TGTGCCAGCAGTTATCTAACAGCGACTAATGAAAAACTGTTTTTT
CASSYLTATNEKLFF
>TRBV15|TRBD1|19|TRBJ2-1|NA
TGTGCCACCAGCTCCCCGTTAGGGACAGGGGTTTTTTCCTACAATGAGCAGTTCTTC
CATSSPLGTGVFSYNEQFF
>TRBV7-9|NA|12|TRBJ1-1|NA
TGTGCCAGCGAAGGGGCGAACACTGAAGCTTTCTTT
CASEGANTEAFF
>TRBV7-9|NA|15|TRBJ2-2|once
TGTGCCAGCAGCAGGAGGGACGTCAACACCGGGGAGCTGTTTTTT
CASSRRDVNTGELFF
>TRBV4-3|TRBD1|14|TRBJ1-1|NA
TGCGCCAGCAGCCAAGAGCGGGACAGGGGTGAAGCTTTCTTT
CASSQERDRGEAFF
>TRBV28|TRBD2|16|TRBJ2-2|NA
TGTGCCAGCAGTTTTCGACTAGCGGGAGGGGACGGGGAGCTGTTTTTT
CASSFRLAGGDGELFF
>TRBV2|NA|13|TRBJ2-7|NA
TGTGCCAGCAGGTTCGGGGAAACCTACGAGCAGTACTTC
CASRFGETYEQYF
>TRBV6-5|TRBD1|15|TRBJ1-4|NA
TGTGCCAGCAGTTCCCCGGGACAGGGAGAAGAAAAACTGTTTTTT
CASSSPGQGEEKLFF
>TRBV28|NA|12|TRBJ2-7|medium-sized
TGTGCCAGCAGCGGGAGTCCCTACGAGCAGTACTTC
CASSGSPYEQYF
>TRBV5-6|NA|13|TRBJ1-1|few
TGTGCCAGCAGCTTGGTGACAGTAGGTAGAGCTTTCTTT
CASSLVTVGRAFF
>TRBV9|NA|12|TRBJ1-2|NA
TGTGCCAGCAGCGTAGGAGGGGTCCCCTTAACCTTC
CASSVGGVPLTF
>TRBV29-1|NA|14|TRBJ2-1|NA
TGCAGCGGAGGACTAAGCGCGGCCTACAATGAGCAGTTCTTC
CSGGLSAAYNEQFF
>TRBV6-5|NA|15|TRBJ2-7|NA
TGTGCCAGCAGTACCTTGGACCCAGATCCCTACGAGCAGTACTTC
CASSTLDPDPYEQYF
>TRBV9|NA|15|TRBJ2-7|NA
TGTGCCAGCAGCGTAGCGGGGCAGGGATCCGACGAGCAGTACTTC
CASSVAGQGSDEQYF
>TRBV5-1|TRBD1|15|TRBJ1-2|once
TGCGCCAGCAGCTTGGCGTCAGGGGGCGGCTATGGCTACACCTTC
CASSLASGGGYGYTF
>TRBV29-1|NA|14|TRBJ2-1|NA
TGCAGCGTTGAAGACGCGGCAGGCTGGGGTGAGCAGTTCTTC
CSVEDAAGWGEQFF
>TRBV19|NA|13|TRBJ1-1|NA
TGTGCCAGTAGTGCCGGGGGATTAATTGAAGCTTTCTTT
CASSAGGLIEAFF
>TRBV6-5|NA|14|TRBJ2-7|NA
TGTGCCACAAGATGGGGGGGCAATGGGTACGAGCAGTACTTC
CATRWGGNGYEQYF
>TRBV4-2|NA|13|TRBJ1-1|NA
TGTGCCAGCAGCCAAAATGACGGGACTGAAGCTTTCTTT
CASSQNDGTEAFF
>TRBV10-1|NA|13|TRBJ2-1|NA
TGCGCCAGCAGTGAGGGGGGCTACAATGAGCAGTTCTTC
CASSEGGYNEQFF
>TRBV15|NA|14|TRBJ2-7|NA
TGTGCCACCAGCTGGGGGGACGTCTCCTACGAGCAGTACTTC
CATSWGDVSYEQYF
>TRBV7-3|NA|16|TRBJ2-1|NA
TGTGCCAGCAGCTTAGAGGAAGGGACCCCCGACAATGAGCAGTTCTTC
CASSLEEGTPDNEQFF
>TRBV7-2|TRBD2|13|TRBJ2-3|NA
TGTGCCAGCAGCTGGGACTACCCAGATACGCAGTATTTT
CASSWDYPDTQYF
>TRBV7-9|TRBD2|16|TRBJ2-2|once
TGTGCCAGCAGCTTACATAGCGGGAGGGGCACCGGGGAGCTGTTTTTT
CASSLHSGRGTGELFF
>TRBV7-9|NA|13|TRBJ2-7|NA
TGTGCCAGCAGCGGGACACCGACCTACGAGCAGTACTTC
CASSGTPTYEQYF
>TRBV11-2|TRBD2|15|TRBJ2-3|NA
TGTGCCAGCAGCGTGGGACTAGCGGGGGTAGATACGCAGTATTTT
CASSVGLAGVDTQYF
>TRBV11-3|NA|11|TRBJ2-1|NA
TGTGCCAGCAGCTTCGACAATGAGCAGTTCTTC
CASSFDNEQFF
>TRBV5-1|NA|16|TRBJ2-6|NA
TGCGCCAGCAGCTTGGACAGGGACTCTGGGGCCAACGTCCTGACTTTC
CASSLDRDSGANVLTF
>TRBV27|TRBD2|15|TRBJ2-1|NA
TGTGCCACCCGGGAAAGAACTAGCGGGAGCCATGAGCAGTTCTTC
CATRERTSGSHEQFF
>TRBV19|NA|15|TRBJ1-1|NA
TGTGCCAGTAGTATCTCCAGGGGCCTTCACACTGAAGCTTTCTTT
CASSISRGLHTEAFF
>TRBV19|NA|15|TRBJ2-5|NA
TGTGCCAGTAGTATAGATCTGGGCAGACAAGAGACCCAGTACTTC
CASSIDLGRQETQYF